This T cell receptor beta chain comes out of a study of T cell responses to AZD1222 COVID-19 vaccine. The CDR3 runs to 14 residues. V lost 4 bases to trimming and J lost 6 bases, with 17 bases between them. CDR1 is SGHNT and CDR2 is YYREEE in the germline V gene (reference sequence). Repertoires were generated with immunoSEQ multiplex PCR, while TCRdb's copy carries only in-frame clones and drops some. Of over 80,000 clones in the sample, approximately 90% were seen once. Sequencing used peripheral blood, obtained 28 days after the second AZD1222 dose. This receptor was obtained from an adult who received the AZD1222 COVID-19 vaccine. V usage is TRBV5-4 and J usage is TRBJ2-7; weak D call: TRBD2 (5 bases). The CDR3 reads CASSPRTPDGEQYF. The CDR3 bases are TGTGCCAGCAGCCCCAGGACTCCCGACGGCGAGCAGTACTTC.